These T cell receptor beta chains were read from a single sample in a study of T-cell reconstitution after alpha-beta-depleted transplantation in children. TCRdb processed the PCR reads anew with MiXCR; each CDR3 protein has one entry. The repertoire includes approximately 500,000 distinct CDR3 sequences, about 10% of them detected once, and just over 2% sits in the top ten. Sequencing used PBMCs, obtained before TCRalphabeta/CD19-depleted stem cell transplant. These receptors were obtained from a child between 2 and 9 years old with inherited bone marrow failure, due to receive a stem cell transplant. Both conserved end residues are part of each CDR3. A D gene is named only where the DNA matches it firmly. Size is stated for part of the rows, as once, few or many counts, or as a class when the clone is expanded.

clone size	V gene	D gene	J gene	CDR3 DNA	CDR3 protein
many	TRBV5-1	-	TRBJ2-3	TGCGCCAGCAGCTTGCAACTCCCAGATACGCAGTATTTT	CASSLQLPDTQYF
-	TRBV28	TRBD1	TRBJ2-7	TGTGCCATCGAGCACAGGGGTATGAGGGAGCAGTACTTC	CAIEHRGMREQYF
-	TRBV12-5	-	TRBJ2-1	TGTGCTAGTGGTTTACGGAGTGAGCAGTTCTTC	CASGLRSEQFF
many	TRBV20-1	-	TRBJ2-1	TGCAGTGCCGTCGCCGGGACCCGGCCTCGCAATGAGCAGTTCTTC	CSAVAGTRPRNEQFF
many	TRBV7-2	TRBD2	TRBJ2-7	TGTGCCAGCAGCTTAGTAGGGACTAGCTCCTACGAGCAGTACTTC	CASSLVGTSSYEQYF
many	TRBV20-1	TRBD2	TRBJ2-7	TGCAGTGCTAGAGATCTAGCGGGAGTGTGGGTTTCCTACGAGCAGTACTTC	CSARDLAGVWVSYEQYF
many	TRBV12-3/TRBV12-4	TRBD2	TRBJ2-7	TGTGCCAGCAGCCCAAAAGGGACTAGCGGCACCTACGAGCAGTACTTC	CASSPKGTSGTYEQYF
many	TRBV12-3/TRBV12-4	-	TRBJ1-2	TGTGCCAGCAGTTTCGGGGGGCCCGGCTATGGCTACACCTTC	CASSFGGPGYGYTF
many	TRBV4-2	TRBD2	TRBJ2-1	TGTGCCAGCAGCCAAGATTTCTCTAGCGGGAGATTCAATGAGCAGTTCTTC	CASSQDFSSGRFNEQFF
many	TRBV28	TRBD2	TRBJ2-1	TGTGCCAGCAGTTCCCTCCTAGCGGATTCCTACAATGAGCAGTTCTTC	CASSSLLADSYNEQFF
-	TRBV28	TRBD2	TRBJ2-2	TGTGCCAGCAGTATACGGGAGGGCCCCGGGGAGCTGTTTTTT	CASSIREGPGELFF
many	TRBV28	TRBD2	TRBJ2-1	TGTGCCAGCAGTTTATACCGGGGTGGCGGGAGGTCCTACAATGAGCAGTTCTTC	CASSLYRGGGRSYNEQFF
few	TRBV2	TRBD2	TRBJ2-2	TGTGCCAGCCGAGGACTAGCGGGATCCGGGGAGCTGTTTTTT	CASRGLAGSGELFF
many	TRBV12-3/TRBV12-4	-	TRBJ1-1	TGTGCCAGCAGTTTTTCCCCTCAGGGTTCCATGAACACTGAAGCTTTCTTT	CASSFSPQGSMNTEAFF
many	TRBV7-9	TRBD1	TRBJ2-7	TGTGCCAGCAGCTCCGGGACAGTCTACGAGCAGTACTTC	CASSSGTVYEQYF
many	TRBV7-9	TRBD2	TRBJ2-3	TGTGCCAGCACCCCGGGACTAGCGGGAGTTACAGATACGCAGTATTTT	CASTPGLAGVTDTQYF
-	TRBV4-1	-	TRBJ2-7	TGCGCCAGCAGCCAAGACAGGCGTGTGACCTACGAGCAGTACTTC	CASSQDRRVTYEQYF
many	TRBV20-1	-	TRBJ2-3	TGCAGTGCCCCAACTGAAACCCGGAGCACAGATACGCAGTATTTT	CSAPTETRSTDTQYF
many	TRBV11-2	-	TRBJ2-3	TGTGCCAGCAGATCACCCACAGATACGCAGTATTTT	CASRSPTDTQYF
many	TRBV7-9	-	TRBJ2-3	TGTGCCAGCAGCCTCCCTGGGGGCTTATTGGATACGCAGTATTTT	CASSLPGGLLDTQYF
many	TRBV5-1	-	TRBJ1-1	TGCGCCAGCAGCTTGGCCGAGCCTAGGGGGAGAATGAACACTGAAGCTTTCTTT	CASSLAEPRGRMNTEAFF
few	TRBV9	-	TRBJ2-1	TGTGCCAGCAGCGTAGCGATGGTCCCCAATGAGCAGTTCTTC	CASSVAMVPNEQFF
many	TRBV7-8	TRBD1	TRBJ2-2	TGTGCCAGCAGCGGATCCCGGGACAGGGGAGGTGACACCGGGGAGCTGTTTTTT	CASSGSRDRGGDTGELFF
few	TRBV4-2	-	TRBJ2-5	TGTGCCAGCAGCCGGATACTGGAGGACCAAGAGACCCAGTACTTC	CASSRILEDQETQYF
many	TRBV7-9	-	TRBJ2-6	TGTGCCAGCAGCTTAGGGCTCCCGAAGTATGGGGCCAACGTCCTGACTTTC	CASSLGLPKYGANVLTF
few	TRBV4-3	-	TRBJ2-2	TGCGCCAGCAGCCAAGATGTCGCGAGCGAGGCTTCCCTCGGGGAGCTGTTTTTT	CASSQDVASEASLGELFF
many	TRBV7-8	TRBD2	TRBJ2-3	TGTGCCACCACGCTCATGTTAGCGGGGAACACAGATACGCAGTATTTT	CATTLMLAGNTDTQYF
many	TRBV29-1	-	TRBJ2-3	TGCAGCGTTGCATCGGCAGATACGCAGTATTTT	CSVASADTQYF
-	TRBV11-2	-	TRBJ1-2	TGTGCCAGCAGCATAGGGGGACTCTATGGCTACACCTTC	CASSIGGLYGYTF
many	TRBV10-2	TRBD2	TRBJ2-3	TGCGCCAGCAACGACTTAGCGGGAGGGACAGATACGCAGTATTTT	CASNDLAGGTDTQYF